This is a list of T cell receptor beta chains from one sample in a study of identical twins. TCRdb reanalysed the 5' RACE reads using MiXCR and keeps one entry per CDR3 protein. Counted here are 550,000 to 700,000 distinct CDR3 sequences, around 20% occurring once; the ten biggest clones make up approximately 4.5%. These records were also assigned to another study, of T cells expressing NK-cell markers.

Sample: PBMCs. These receptors originate from a woman between 18 and 29 years old in good health. Each CDR3 is given with its conserved first and last residue. A D gene is named only where the DNA matches it firmly. Clone size, where shown, is once, few, many, or a class for clones that have expanded.

v_call,d_call,j_call,clone_size,cdr3_nt,cdr3_aa
TRBV2,TRBD1,TRBJ1-2,NA,TGTGCCAGCAGTGTGCAGGGGGATAATGGCTACACCTTC,CASSVQGDNGYTF
TRBV9,TRBD2,TRBJ2-1,few,TGTGCCAGCAGCGTAGATCCAGCGGGATTCAATGAGCAGTTCTTC,CASSVDPAGFNEQFF
TRBV28,NA,TRBJ2-1,NA,TGTGCCAGCAGTTCTGGGAGCATTGGTGAGCAGTTCTTC,CASSSGSIGEQFF
TRBV5-1,NA,TRBJ2-7,few,TGCGCCAGCAGCCCCCGGTCTACCCCCTACGAGCAGTACTTC,CASSPRSTPYEQYF
TRBV6-2/TRBV6-3,TRBD2,TRBJ2-1,NA,TGTGCCACCGTGAGAGCGGGAGTAAGCAATGAGCAGTTCTTC,CATVRAGVSNEQFF
TRBV20-1,NA,TRBJ2-4,NA,TGCAGTGCTCTCATGGGACTAGCCAAAAACATTCAGTACTTC,CSALMGLAKNIQYF
TRBV4-2,NA,TRBJ2-3,NA,TGTGCCAGCAGCCAATTGGCTCTAGGCACAGATACGCAGTATTTT,CASSQLALGTDTQYF
TRBV9,NA,TRBJ2-1,few,TGTGCCAGCAGCAACACAGGGAGATCCTACAATGAGCAGTTCTTC,CASSNTGRSYNEQFF
TRBV11-2,NA,TRBJ2-5,NA,TGTGCCAGCAGGCCAAGGCGGGGGCCCCAAGAGACCCAGTACTTC,CASRPRRGPQETQYF
TRBV4-3,NA,TRBJ2-5,few,TGCGCCAGCAGCCAAGAGGAATCCGCGGAGACCCAGTACTTC,CASSQEESAETQYF
TRBV29-1,NA,TRBJ2-7,NA,TGCAGCGTTGTGTTGGGGGATGCCGAGCAGTACTTC,CSVVLGDAEQYF
TRBV27,NA,TRBJ2-3,few,TGTGCCAGCAGTTACCGGTGGACAGCTTATGCAGATACGCAGTATTTT,CASSYRWTAYADTQYF
TRBV20-1,NA,TRBJ2-7,once,TGCAGTGCTACAGCGGGTGGGTTAGACTACGAGCAGTACTTC,CSATAGGLDYEQYF
TRBV3-1,NA,TRBJ2-5,NA,TGTGCCAGCAGCCGAACTACCAGGGGTACGGAGACCCAGTACTTC,CASSRTTRGTETQYF
TRBV20-1,TRBD2,TRBJ2-1,many,TGCAGTGCTACAGAACTAGCGGCGGCCTACAATGAGCAGTTCTTC,CSATELAAAYNEQFF
TRBV29-1,NA,TRBJ2-3,many,TGCAGCGTTGGCGCAGTCCCAGATACGCAGTATTTT,CSVGAVPDTQYF
TRBV4-3,NA,TRBJ2-6,few,TGCGCCAGCAGCCAGAGTTACAGCTCTGGGGCCAACGTCCTGACTTTC,CASSQSYSSGANVLTF
TRBV7-2,NA,TRBJ1-6,NA,TGTGCCAGCAGCTTAGCGTTGCATTCACCCCTCCACTTT,CASSLALHSPLHF
TRBV5-4,TRBD2,TRBJ2-1,NA,TGTGCCAGCAGCTTAGTAACCGCATCGGGGGGTGAGCAGTTCTTC,CASSLVTASGGEQFF
TRBV15,NA,TRBJ2-5,many,TGTGCCACCAGCAGAGATGGCGCCCCGGAGACCCAGTACTTC,CATSRDGAPETQYF
TRBV20-1,TRBD2,TRBJ2-5,NA,TGCAGTGCTCTAGCGGGAGGTCTTGGGACCCAGTACTTC,CSALAGGLGTQYF
TRBV30,NA,TRBJ2-2,NA,TGTGCCTGGAGTGTAAGGCACCTCACCGGGGAGCTGTTTTTT,CAWSVRHLTGELFF
TRBV5-1,NA,TRBJ2-5,NA,TGCGCCAGCAGGCACGTAAAGGAGACCCAGTACTTC,CASRHVKETQYF
TRBV10-3,NA,TRBJ2-3,NA,TGTGCCATCAAGCAGCCGCTGAGCACAGATACGCAGTATTTT,CAIKQPLSTDTQYF
TRBV12-3/TRBV12-4,NA,TRBJ1-5,NA,TGTGCCAGCAGTTTGATAAACACCGATCAGCCCCAGCATTTT,CASSLINTDQPQHF
TRBV7-9,TRBD1,TRBJ2-6,NA,TGTGCCAGCAGCCGCAGACAGGGAGCATCTGGGGCCAACGTCCTGACTTTC,CASSRRQGASGANVLTF
TRBV10-3,NA,TRBJ2-7,few,TGTGCCATCAGGGGGGCTGGGACAACCTACGAGCAGTACTTC,CAIRGAGTTYEQYF
TRBV3-1,NA,TRBJ1-2,NA,TGTGCCAGCAGCCAATCCTCTGCCGGCTATGGCTACACCTTC,CASSQSSAGYGYTF
TRBV20-1,TRBD2,TRBJ2-1,NA,TGCAGTGCTAGAGATCTAGCGGGTTACAATGAGCAGTTCTTC,CSARDLAGYNEQFF
TRBV10-3,TRBD1,TRBJ1-1,NA,TGTGCCACCGCGGAACAGGGGATTTCTACTGAAGCTTTCTTT,CATAEQGISTEAFF
TRBV7-9,TRBD1,TRBJ2-7,few,TGTGCCAGCAGCGCATGGACAGGGCAGGCCTACGAGCAGTACTTC,CASSAWTGQAYEQYF
TRBV7-3,NA,TRBJ2-3,NA,TGTGCCAGCAGCTTAACGTTAGGCGCGGCAAATACGCAGTATTTT,CASSLTLGAANTQYF
TRBV20-1,NA,TRBJ2-2,NA,TGCAGTGCTAGATGGAGGGGGCGGGGGGAGCTGTTTTTT,CSARWRGRGELFF
TRBV15,NA,TRBJ2-3,NA,TGTGCCACCCAAAATGGTTTTGATGATACGCAGTATTTT,CATQNGFDDTQYF
TRBV29-1,NA,TRBJ2-7,NA,TGCAGCGTTAAAGGGGGTCGATCGCCCGAAGAGCAGTACTTC,CSVKGGRSPEEQYF
TRBV9,NA,TRBJ2-3,few,TGTGCCAGCAGCTTCGATGGGCGGGTTAGCACAGATACGCAGTATTTT,CASSFDGRVSTDTQYF
TRBV29-1,NA,TRBJ2-4,NA,TGCAGCGCTGGACCCGGGAAGAACATTCAGTACTTC,CSAGPGKNIQYF
TRBV6-6,NA,TRBJ2-1,few,TGTGCCAGCAGCAAAGACCATGAGCAGTTCTTC,CASSKDHEQFF
TRBV20-1,TRBD2,TRBJ2-5,few,TGCAGTGCGATCAAAATAGCGGGAGGGGGGCAGACCCAGTACTTC,CSAIKIAGGGQTQYF
TRBV18,NA,TRBJ2-6,NA,TGTGCCAGCTCACCACCCCCTGGGGCCAACGTCCTGACTTTC,CASSPPPGANVLTF
TRBV20-1,NA,TRBJ2-7,few,TGCAGTGCTAGAGAACCAAGGTACGAGCAGTACTTC,CSAREPRYEQYF
TRBV5-6,NA,TRBJ2-7,NA,TGTGCCAGCAGCTCCAGGGGGGGGGACTACGAGCAGTACTTC,CASSSRGGDYEQYF